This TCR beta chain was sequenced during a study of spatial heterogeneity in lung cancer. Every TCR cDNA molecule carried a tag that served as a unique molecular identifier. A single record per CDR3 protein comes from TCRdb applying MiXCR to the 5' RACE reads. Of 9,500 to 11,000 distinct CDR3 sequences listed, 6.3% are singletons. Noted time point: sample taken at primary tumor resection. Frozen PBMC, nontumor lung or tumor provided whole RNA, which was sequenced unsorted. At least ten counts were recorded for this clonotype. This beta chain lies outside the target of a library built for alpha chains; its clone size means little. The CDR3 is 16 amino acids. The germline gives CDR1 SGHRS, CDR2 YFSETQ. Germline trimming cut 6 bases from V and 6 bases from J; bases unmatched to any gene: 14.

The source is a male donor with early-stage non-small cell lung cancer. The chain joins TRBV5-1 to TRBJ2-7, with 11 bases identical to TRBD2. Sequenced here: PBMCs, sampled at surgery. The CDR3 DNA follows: TGCGCCAGCAACCCCCCGGGTAGCGGGGGGGCCGCCGAGCAGTACTTC. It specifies CASNPPGSGGAAEQYF. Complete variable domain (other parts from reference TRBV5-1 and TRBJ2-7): KAGVTQTPRYLIKTRGQQVTLSCSPISGHRSVSWYQQTPGQGLQFLFEYFSETQRNKGNFPGRFSGRQFSNSRSEMNVSTLELGDSALYLCASNPPGSGGAAEQYFGPGTRLTVT.